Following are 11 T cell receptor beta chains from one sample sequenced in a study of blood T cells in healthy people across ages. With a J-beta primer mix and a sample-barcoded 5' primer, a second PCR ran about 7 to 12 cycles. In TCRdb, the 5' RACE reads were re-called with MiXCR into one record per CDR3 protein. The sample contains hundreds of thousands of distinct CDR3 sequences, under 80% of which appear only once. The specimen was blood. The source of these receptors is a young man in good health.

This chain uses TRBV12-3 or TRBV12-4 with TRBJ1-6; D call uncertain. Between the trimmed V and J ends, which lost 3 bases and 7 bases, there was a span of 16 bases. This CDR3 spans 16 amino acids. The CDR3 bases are TGTGCCAGCAGTTTTTACCGCCGGGAGTCAAATTCACCCCTCCACTTT. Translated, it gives CASSFYRRESNSPLHF.

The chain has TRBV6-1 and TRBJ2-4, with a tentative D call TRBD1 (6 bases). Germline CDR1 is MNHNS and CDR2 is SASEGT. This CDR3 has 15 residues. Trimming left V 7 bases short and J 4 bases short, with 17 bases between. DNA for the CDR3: TGTGCCAGCATCGGTTCAAGACAGGAGAAAAACATTCAGTACTTC. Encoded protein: CASIGSRQEKNIQYF.

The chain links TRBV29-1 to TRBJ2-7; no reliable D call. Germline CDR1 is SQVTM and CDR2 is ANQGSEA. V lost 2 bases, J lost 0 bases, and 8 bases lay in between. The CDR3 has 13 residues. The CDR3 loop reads CSVERNNSYEQYF. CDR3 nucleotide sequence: TGCAGCGTTGAACGGAATAACTCCTACGAGCAGTACTTC.

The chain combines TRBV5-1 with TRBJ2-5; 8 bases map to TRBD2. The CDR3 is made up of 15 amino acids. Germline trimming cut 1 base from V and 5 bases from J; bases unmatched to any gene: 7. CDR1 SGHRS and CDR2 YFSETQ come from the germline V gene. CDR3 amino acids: CASSLTRGGLETQYF. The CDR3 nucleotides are TGCGCCAGCAGCTTGACTCGGGGGGGCCTGGAGACCCAGTACTTC.

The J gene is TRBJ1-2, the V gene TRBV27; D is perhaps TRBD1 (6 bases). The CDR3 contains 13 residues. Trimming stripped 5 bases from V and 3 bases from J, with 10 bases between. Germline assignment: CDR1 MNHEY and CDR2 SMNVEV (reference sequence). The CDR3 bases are TGTGCCAGCAGTATGGGACACGACTATGGCTACACCTTC. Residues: CASSMGHDYGYTF.

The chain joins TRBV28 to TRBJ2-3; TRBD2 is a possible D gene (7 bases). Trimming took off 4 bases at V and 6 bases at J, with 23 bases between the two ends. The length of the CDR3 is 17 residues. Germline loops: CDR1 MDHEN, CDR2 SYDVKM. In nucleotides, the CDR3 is TGTGCCAGCAGTTCGGGGGGCGGGGGCCCGGGTAAGGATACGCAGTATTTT. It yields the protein CASSSGGGGPGKDTQYF.

The CDR3 DNA is TGTGCCAGCAGTTACTGGCCGAACGAGCAGTACTTC. This gives the protein CASSYWPNEQYF. The V call is TRBV6-2 or TRBV6-3, the J call TRBJ2-7; the D is unclear. V lost 1 base and J 5 bases, leaving 6 bases between the germline ends. The CDR3 is made up of 12 amino acids. The V gene's germline CDR1 is MNHEY and CDR2 SVGEGT.

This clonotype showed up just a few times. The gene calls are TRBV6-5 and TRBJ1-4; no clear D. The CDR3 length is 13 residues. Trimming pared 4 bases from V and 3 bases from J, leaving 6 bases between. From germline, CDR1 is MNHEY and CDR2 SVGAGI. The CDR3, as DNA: TGTGCCAGCAGTTCTTGGCCTAATGAAAAACTGTTTTTT. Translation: CASSSWPNEKLFF.

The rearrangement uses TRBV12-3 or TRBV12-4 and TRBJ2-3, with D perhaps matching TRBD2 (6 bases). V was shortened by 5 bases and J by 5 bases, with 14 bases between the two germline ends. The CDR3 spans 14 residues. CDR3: CASSPTRRGDTQYF. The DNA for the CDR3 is TGTGCCAGCAGTCCGACCCGGAGGGGAGATACGCAGTATTTT.

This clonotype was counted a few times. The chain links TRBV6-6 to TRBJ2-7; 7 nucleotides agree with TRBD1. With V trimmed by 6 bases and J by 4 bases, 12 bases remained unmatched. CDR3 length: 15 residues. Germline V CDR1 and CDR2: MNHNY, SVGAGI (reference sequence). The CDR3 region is CASRTPRQGVYEQYF. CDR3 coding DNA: TGTGCCAGCAGAACTCCTAGACAGGGAGTTTACGAGCAGTACTTC.

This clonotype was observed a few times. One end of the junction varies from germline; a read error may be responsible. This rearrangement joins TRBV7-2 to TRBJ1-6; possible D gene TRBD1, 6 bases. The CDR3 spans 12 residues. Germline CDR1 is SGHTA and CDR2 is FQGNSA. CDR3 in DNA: TGTGCTAGCAGCCCTGGGGGGGGCTCCCTCCACTTT. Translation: CASSPGGGSLHF.